These T cell receptor beta chains were read from a single sample in a study of radiotherapy plus CTLA-4 blockade in lung cancer. The method was immunoSEQ multiplex PCR; TCRdb's version includes in-frame clones alone and lacks a portion of them. The sample lists tens of thousands of clones, around nine tenths occurring once. Material: peripheral blood, obtained from a patient treated with radiotherapy plus ipilimumab. These receptors all come from a human donor with non-small cell lung cancer who had stable disease on radiotherapy plus ipilimumab. CDR3s include the opening cysteine and the closing phenylalanine or tryptophan. The order of the fields is J gene, V gene, clone size, D gene, CDR3 DNA, CDR3 protein. D genes are given only for firm matches. Rows may omit the clone size; those that give it use once, few, many or a size class.

J: TRBJ2-7
V: TRBV9
size: -
D: TRBD2
DNA: TGTGCCAGCAGCCCCCGACTAGCGGGGGGGTCCTACGAGCAGTACTTC
CDR3: CASSPRLAGGSYEQYF

J: TRBJ1-3
V: TRBV18
size: -
D: -
DNA: TGTGCCAGCTCACGTTGGACGGACGGAAACACCATATATTTT
CDR3: CASSRWTDGNTIYF

J: TRBJ2-2
V: TRBV5-4
size: -
D: -
DNA: TGTGCCAGCCAGCAGAGGGCAGCGAACACCGGGGAGCTGTTTTTT
CDR3: CASQQRAANTGELFF

J: TRBJ1-2
V: TRBV16
size: -
D: -
DNA: TGTGCCAGCAGCCAAACCACCGGGGGTGTACGTGGCTACACCTTC
CDR3: CASSQTTGGVRGYTF

J: TRBJ2-2
V: TRBV7-6
size: -
D: -
DNA: TGTGCCAGCACAGAAGAGGGGGGGCGCGCCGGGGAGCTGTTTTTT
CDR3: CASTEEGGRAGELFF

J: TRBJ2-1
V: TRBV2
size: -
D: -
DNA: TGTGCCAGCAATCCCAGGACAGTCTCCTACAATGAGCAGTTCTTC
CDR3: CASNPRTVSYNEQFF

J: TRBJ1-6
V: TRBV5-6
size: -
D: -
DNA: TGTGCCAGCAGCTTAGGGCTGTATAATTCACCCCTCCACTTT
CDR3: CASSLGLYNSPLHF

J: TRBJ1-3
V: TRBV29-1
size: -
D: -
DNA: TGCAGCGTGGGAGAAACCTCTGGAAACACCATATATTTT
CDR3: CSVGETSGNTIYF

J: TRBJ2-5
V: TRBV30
size: -
D: TRBD1
DNA: TGTGCCTGGACTCCAGGGGACAGTCAAGAGACCCAGTACTTC
CDR3: CAWTPGDSQETQYF

J: TRBJ2-7
V: TRBV6-1
size: -
D: -
DNA: TGTGCCAGCAGGATGGACCAACCCCCCTACGAGCAGTACTTC
CDR3: CASRMDQPPYEQYF

J: TRBJ1-3
V: TRBV6-6
size: few
D: -
DNA: TGTGCCAGCAGTTACGAGGCAGGGGTGCGAAACACCATATATTTT
CDR3: CASSYEAGVRNTIYF

J: TRBJ1-1
V: TRBV5-4
size: -
D: -
DNA: TGTGCCAGCAGCTCAGGAGCATCAGGGGACATGAACACTGAAGCTTTCTTT
CDR3: CASSSGASGDMNTEAFF

J: TRBJ1-3
V: TRBV9
size: -
D: -
DNA: TGTGCCAGCAGCTCCCCCTCTGGAAACACCATATATTTT
CDR3: CASSSPSGNTIYF

J: TRBJ2-5
V: TRBV5-4
size: -
D: TRBD1
DNA: TGTGCCAGCAGCTTCCGACAGGGGGAAGAGACCCAGTACTTC
CDR3: CASSFRQGEETQYF

J: TRBJ1-1
V: TRBV12-5
size: -
D: TRBD1
DNA: TGTGCTAGTGGTTTGGCACAGGGGGCGAGGACTGAAGCTTTCTTT
CDR3: CASGLAQGARTEAFF

J: TRBJ1-5
V: TRBV6-6
size: -
D: TRBD1
DNA: TGTGCCAGCAGTTTTGGGGACAGCCTAAATCAGCCCCAGCATTTT
CDR3: CASSFGDSLNQPQHF

J: TRBJ2-7
V: TRBV4-2
size: once
D: -
DNA: TGTGCCAGCAGCCAAGATCGACACCTATTATACGAGCAGTACTTC
CDR3: CASSQDRHLLYEQYF

J: TRBJ2-7
V: TRBV6-6
size: -
D: -
DNA: TGTGCCAGCACACAACCCCCACAACAGTACGAGCAGTACTTC
CDR3: CASTQPPQQYEQYF

J: TRBJ2-1
V: TRBV2
size: -
D: TRBD1
DNA: TGTGCCAGCAGTGAGTGGACAGGGGACAATGAGCAGTTCTTC
CDR3: CASSEWTGDNEQFF

J: TRBJ1-1
V: TRBV28
size: -
D: TRBD1
DNA: TGTGCCAGCACCCTGGACAGGGTGCGCACTGAAGCTTTCTTT
CDR3: CASTLDRVRTEAFF

J: TRBJ2-7
V: TRBV5-5
size: -
D: TRBD1
DNA: TGTGCCAGCAGTTTTTGGACAGGTTCCGAGCAGTACTTC
CDR3: CASSFWTGSEQYF

J: TRBJ2-7
V: TRBV29-1
size: -
D: TRBD2
DNA: TGCAGCGTGCTGACTAGCGGGATCTCCTACGAGCAGTACTTC
CDR3: CSVLTSGISYEQYF

J: TRBJ1-1
V: TRBV5-1
size: -
D: -
DNA: TGCGCCAGCAGCTTGGTAGGGGGGGAAACAACTGAAGCTTTCTTT
CDR3: CASSLVGGETTEAFF

J: TRBJ2-5
V: TRBV11-2
size: -
D: -
DNA: TGTGCCAGCAGCTTAGCAGGGTACCAAGAGACCCAGTACTTC
CDR3: CASSLAGYQETQYF

J: TRBJ2-7
V: TRBV2
size: -
D: TRBD1
DNA: TGTGCCAGCAGTGGGTTGGACAGGAGCGGCTACGAGCAGTACTTC
CDR3: CASSGLDRSGYEQYF

J: TRBJ2-3
V: TRBV27
size: -
D: -
DNA: TGTGCCAGCAGTTTCGGGAAGCAGACAGATACGCAGTATTTT
CDR3: CASSFGKQTDTQYF

J: TRBJ2-7
V: TRBV29-1
size: once
D: TRBD1
DNA: TGCAGCGTTGCCCAGGGGGACTCCTACGAGCAGTACTTC
CDR3: CSVAQGDSYEQYF

J: TRBJ2-2
V: TRBV19
size: -
D: -
DNA: TGTGCCACCGCGGACCAACACACCGGGGAGCTGTTTTTT
CDR3: CATADQHTGELFF

J: TRBJ2-4
V: TRBV7-9
size: -
D: TRBD2
DNA: TGTGCCAGCAGCGTGGGGAGGGTTGCCAAAAACATTCAGTACTTC
CDR3: CASSVGRVAKNIQYF

J: TRBJ2-6
V: TRBV5-1
size: -
D: TRBD1
DNA: TGCGCCAGCAGCTTGGGAGGGGGCAGCTCTGGGGCCAACGTCCTGACTTTC
CDR3: CASSLGGGSSGANVLTF

J: TRBJ1-1
V: TRBV18
size: -
D: TRBD1
DNA: TGTGCCAGCTCATTCTGGCAGGGGGTGAACACTGAAGCTTTCTTT
CDR3: CASSFWQGVNTEAFF

J: TRBJ2-7
V: TRBV6-1
size: -
D: -
DNA: TGTGCCAGCACGGCCACTCCCTACGAGCAGTACTTC
CDR3: CASTATPYEQYF

J: TRBJ2-7
V: TRBV11-3
size: -
D: -
DNA: TGTGCCAGCAGCCCCCGGGCCAGGGTCCCATGCTACGAGCAGTACTTC
CDR3: CASSPRARVPCYEQYF

J: TRBJ2-3
V: TRBV5-4
size: -
D: -
DNA: TGTGCCAGCAGTGCCCCCGGGGGAGGCACAGATACGCAGTATTTT
CDR3: CASSAPGGGTDTQYF

J: TRBJ2-3
V: TRBV6-5
size: -
D: -
DNA: TGTGCCAGCAGTTACGAGAGACCTAGCACAGATACGCAGTATTTT
CDR3: CASSYERPSTDTQYF

J: TRBJ2-4
V: TRBV7-2
size: -
D: TRBD1
DNA: TGTGCCAGCAGACGGACAGGGGGCTTGGACATTCAGTACTTC
CDR3: CASRRTGGLDIQYF

J: TRBJ2-4
V: TRBV19
size: -
D: -
DNA: TGTGCCAGTAGTATGACAATGCAGGGCAGAAAAAACATTCAGTACTTC
CDR3: CASSMTMQGRKNIQYF

J: TRBJ1-4
V: TRBV2
size: -
D: -
DNA: TGTGCCAGCAGTGAAGCGCTTGGAGAAAAACTGTTTTTT
CDR3: CASSEALGEKLFF

J: TRBJ2-1
V: TRBV27
size: -
D: TRBD2
DNA: TGTGCCAGCAGAACGGGACTAGCTTACAATGAGCAGTTCTTC
CDR3: CASRTGLAYNEQFF

J: TRBJ1-5
V: TRBV4-1
size: -
D: TRBD1
DNA: TGCGCCAGCAGCCACGGACAGGGAAAGCCCCAGCATTTT
CDR3: CASSHGQGKPQHF

J: TRBJ2-1
V: TRBV20-1
size: -
D: -
DNA: TGCAGTGCCCCCCTCGGCGGTGAGCAGTTCTTC
CDR3: CSAPLGGEQFF

J: TRBJ1-1
V: TRBV13
size: -
D: -
DNA: TGTGCCAGCAGTCCCGGTGGGGTTGGGGGGGCTTGGACTGAAGCTTTCTTT
CDR3: CASSPGGVGGAWTEAFF

J: TRBJ2-7
V: TRBV27
size: -
D: TRBD1
DNA: TGTGCCAGCAGCTCACCTAGCAGGGGGAGCTCCTACGAGCAGTACTTC
CDR3: CASSSPSRGSSYEQYF

J: TRBJ2-5
V: TRBV5-1
size: -
D: TRBD1
DNA: TGCGCCAGCAGCTTGCGGACCCCGGGACAGCAAGAGACCCAGTACTTC
CDR3: CASSLRTPGQQETQYF

J: TRBJ2-2
V: TRBV7-3
size: -
D: TRBD1
DNA: TGTGCCAGCAGCCTACAGGGGCCTCCGAACACCGGGGAGCTGTTTTTT
CDR3: CASSLQGPPNTGELFF

J: TRBJ2-2
V: TRBV11-2
size: -
D: -
DNA: TGTGCCAGCAGCTTTGGTAGAAACACCGGGGAGCTGTTTTTT
CDR3: CASSFGRNTGELFF

J: TRBJ1-3
V: TRBV7-2
size: -
D: TRBD1
DNA: TGTGCCAGCAGCGCCCCACAGGGGGCGCCTGGAAACACCATATATTTT
CDR3: CASSAPQGAPGNTIYF

J: TRBJ2-1
V: TRBV5-4
size: -
D: -
DNA: TGTGCCAGCAGCTTGGGGGGGGGCCAATACAATGAGCAGTTCTTC
CDR3: CASSLGGGQYNEQFF

J: TRBJ1-2
V: TRBV5-6
size: -
D: TRBD1
DNA: TGTGCCAGCAGCGTTCCGGGACAGGTGAACTATGGCTACACCTTC
CDR3: CASSVPGQVNYGYTF

J: TRBJ1-6
V: TRBV9
size: -
D: -
DNA: TGTGCCAGCAGCGTAAGACAAAAAGAGTCACCCCTCCACTTT
CDR3: CASSVRQKESPLHF

J: TRBJ2-2
V: TRBV9
size: -
D: TRBD2
DNA: TGTGCCAGCAGCGACCGGACTAGCGGGGGGGGCAGGCCCGGGGAGCTGTTTTTT
CDR3: CASSDRTSGGGRPGELFF

J: TRBJ2-3
V: TRBV29-1
size: once
D: TRBD2
DNA: TGCAGCGCCTTAGCGGGAGCTAGCACAGATACGCAGTATTTT
CDR3: CSALAGASTDTQYF

J: TRBJ2-7
V: TRBV9
size: -
D: -
DNA: TGTGCCAGCAGCGCGACGGGACGTAGCCTTTACGAGCAGTACTTC
CDR3: CASSATGRSLYEQYF

J: TRBJ1-2
V: TRBV5-1
size: -
D: -
DNA: TGCGCCGGCAGCGTTGTTGGTTACTATGGCTACACCTTC
CDR3: CAGSVVGYYGYTF

J: TRBJ2-7
V: TRBV2
size: -
D: TRBD1
DNA: TGTGCCAGCAGGTACCCGGGACAGACCTACGAGCAGTACTTC
CDR3: CASRYPGQTYEQYF

J: TRBJ2-5
V: TRBV28
size: -
D: -
DNA: TGTGCCAGCAATGTGGGAGAGGAGACCCAGTACTTC
CDR3: CASNVGEETQYF